This T cell receptor beta chain was observed in a study of CD8 T cells in Susac syndrome. RNA totalling roughly 0.5 to 1 ug underwent reverse transcription with random hexamers. immunoSEQ multiplex PCR amplified TCR beta CDR3 across 54 Vbeta, 13 Jbeta. Using its own MiXCR run on the immunoSEQ multiplex PCR reads, TCRdb lists one record per CDR3 protein. The profile shows 400,000 to 550,000 distinct CDR3 sequences, approximately 89% of them singletons. The CDR3 has 11 residues. Germline V gives CDR1 MNHEY, CDR2 SMNVEV (reference sequence). V was pared by 8 bases and J by 3 bases, with 6 bases between. The multiple sclerosis control group was made up of treatment-naive patients with stable or active relapsing-remitting disease. TEMRA cells were FACS-enriched and CD8+ and CD4+ T cells negatively isolated. This clonotype showed up just a few times.

This clonotype was sampled from a human donor with multiple sclerosis. Sequences were obtained from CD8+ T cells from PBMCs. This chain joins TRBV27 and TRBJ2-3, with a weak D call TRBD1 (5 bases). The CDR3 spells CASRTTDTQYF. For the CDR3, the DNA is TGTGCCAGCCGGACAACAGATACGCAGTATTTT.